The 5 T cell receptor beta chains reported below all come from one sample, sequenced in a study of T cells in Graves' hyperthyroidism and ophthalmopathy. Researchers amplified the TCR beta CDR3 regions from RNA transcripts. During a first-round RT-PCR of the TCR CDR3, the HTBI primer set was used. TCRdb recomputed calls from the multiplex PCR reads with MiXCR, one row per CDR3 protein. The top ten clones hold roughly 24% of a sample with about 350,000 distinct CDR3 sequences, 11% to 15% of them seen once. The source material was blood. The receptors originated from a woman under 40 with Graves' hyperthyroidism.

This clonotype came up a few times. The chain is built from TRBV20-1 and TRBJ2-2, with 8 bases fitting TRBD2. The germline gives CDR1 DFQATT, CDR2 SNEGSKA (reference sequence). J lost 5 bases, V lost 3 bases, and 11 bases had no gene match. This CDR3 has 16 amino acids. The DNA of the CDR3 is TGCAGTGCTAGCGCTGGGGCGGGAGGTTATACCGGGGAGCTGTTTTTT. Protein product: CSASAGAGGYTGELFF.

Here the CDR3 reads CASTPATWGWGTDTQYF. As DNA, the CDR3 is TGTGCCAGCACCCCTGCAACATGGGGCTGGGGCACAGATACGCAGTATTTT. The chain recombines TRBV7-2 with TRBJ2-3, with D perhaps TRBD1 (5 bases). This CDR3 comprises 17 residues. Deletions cut 7 bases from V and 1 base from J, with 21 bases between. Germline V CDR1 and CDR2: SGHTA, FQGNSA.

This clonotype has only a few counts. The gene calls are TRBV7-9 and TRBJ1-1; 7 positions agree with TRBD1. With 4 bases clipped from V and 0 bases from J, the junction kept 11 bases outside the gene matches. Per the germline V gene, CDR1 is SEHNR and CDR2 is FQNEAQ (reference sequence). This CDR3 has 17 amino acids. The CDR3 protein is CASSSTGVFRMNTEAFF. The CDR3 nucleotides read TGTGCCAGCAGCTCAACAGGGGTGTTTAGGATGAACACTGAAGCTTTCTTT.

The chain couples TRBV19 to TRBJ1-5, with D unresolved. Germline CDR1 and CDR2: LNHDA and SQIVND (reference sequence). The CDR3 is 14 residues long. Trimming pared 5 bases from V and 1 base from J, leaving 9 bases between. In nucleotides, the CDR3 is TGTGCCAGTAGTTTCTACGCGAGCAATCAGCCCCAGCATTTT. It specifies CASSFYASNQPQHF. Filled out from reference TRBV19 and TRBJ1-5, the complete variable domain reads DGGITQSPKYLFRKEGQNVTLSCEQNLNHDAMYWYRQDPGQGLRLIYYSQIVNDFQKGDIAEGYSVSREKKESFPLTVTSAQKNPTAFYLCASSFYASNQPQHFGDGTRLSIL.

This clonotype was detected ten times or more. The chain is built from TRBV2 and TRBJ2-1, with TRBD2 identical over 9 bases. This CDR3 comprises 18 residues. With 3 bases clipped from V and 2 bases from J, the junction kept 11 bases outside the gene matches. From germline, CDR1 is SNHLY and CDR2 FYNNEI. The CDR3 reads CASSEGIAGVGTYNEQFF. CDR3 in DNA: TGTGCCAGCAGTGAGGGGATAGCGGGAGTGGGAACCTACAATGAGCAGTTCTTC. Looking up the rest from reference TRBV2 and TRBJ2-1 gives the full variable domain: EPEVTQTPSHQVTQMGQEVILRCVPISNHLYFYWYRQILGQKVEFLVSFYNNEISEKSEIFDDQFSVERPDGSNFTLKIRSTKLEDSAMYFCASSEGIAGVGTYNEQFFGPGTRLTVL.